Each of the 3 T cell receptor beta chains below was sequenced from the same sample in a study of shared clonotypes between healthy human individuals. Clones were read by immunoSEQ multiplex PCR, and TCRdb kept only the in-frame ones, dropping some. There are more than 2,000,000 clones in the sample; just over 90% occur only once, and 0.39% lies in the top ten. What was sequenced was naive CD4+ T cells from PBMCs. Subset noted: CD45RA+ positively selected. The source is a man in his late teens or twenties in good health. Some clones in this sample may be carry-over from other donors' samples.

Concerning this clone itself: This sample includes further DNA sequences coding for the same CDR3. The rearrangement joins TRBV18 to TRBJ2-2; TRBD1 matches at 9 bases. V lost 3 bases to trimming and J lost 0 bases; unmatched junction nucleotides: 2. The CDR3 length is 16 residues. Germline CDR1 and CDR2: KGHSH and LQKENI. CDR3 loop: CASSPGTGSNTGELFF. In DNA form, the CDR3 reads TGTGCCAGCTCACCGGGGACAGGGTCGAACACCGGGGAGCTGTTTTTT. Full variable domain (remainder filled in from reference TRBV18 and TRBJ2-2): NAGVMQNPRHLVRRRGQEARLRCSPMKGHSHVYWYRQLPEEGLKFMVYLQKENIIDESGMPKERFSAEFPKEGPSILRIQQVVRGDSAAYFCASSPGTGSNTGELFFGEGSRLTVL.

The chain has TRBV28 and TRBJ1-5, with a tentative D call TRBD1 (5 bases). Between the trimmed V and J ends, which lost 6 bases and 1 base, there was a span of 19 bases. CDR1 is MDHEN and CDR2 is SYDVKM in the germline V gene. The CDR3 is 17 residues long. CDR3 nucleotides: TGTGCCAGCAGCGAATTAATGCGGGGCGGGAGCAATCAGCCCCAGCATTTT. Amino acids: CASSELMRGGSNQPQHF.

This sequence joins TRBV7-2 and TRBJ1-2; the D gene is possibly TRBD1 (5 bases). Germline V gives CDR1 SGHTA, CDR2 FQGNSA. Trimming stripped 5 bases from V and 8 bases from J, with 18 bases between. This CDR3 has 14 amino acids. CDR3 region: CASSTTPGGRGYTF. CDR3 nucleotides: TGTGCCAGCAGCACAACCCCGGGGGGGAGGGGCTACACCTTC.